Below are 26 T cell receptor beta chains sequenced from a single sample in a study of Graves' ophthalmopathy and Graves' hyperthyroidism. RNA transcripts were the source from which TCR beta CDR3 regions were amplified. The first round was an RT-PCR with HTBI primers, and the second round was a multiplex PCR. MiXCR was run by TCRdb on the multiplex PCR reads, yielding one entry per CDR3 protein. The sample lists roughly 610,000 distinct CDR3 sequences; about a fifth were seen once. The sequenced sample consisted of peripheral blood. The receptor set was obtained from a woman aged 18-29 years with stable Graves' hyperthyroidism. Some clones in this sample may be carry-over from other donors' samples.

At least ten counts were recorded for this clonotype. The chain combines TRBV7-8 with TRBJ1-2, with TRBD1 matching 8 bases. Germline-derived CDR1 and CDR2 are SGHVS and FQNEAQ. V gave up 4 bases and J gave up 8 bases; unmatched junction bases: 9. This CDR3 spans 14 amino acids. For the CDR3, the DNA is TGTGCCAGCAGCTCCGCCGAGACAGGGGCCGGCTACACCTTC. It specifies CASSSAETGAGYTF.

The rearrangement links TRBV11-2 to TRBJ2-7, with D tentatively TRBD1 or TRBD2 (5 bases each). There are 13 residues in the CDR3. CDR1 SGHAT and CDR2 FQNNGV come from the germline V gene. Trimming stripped 1 base from V and 5 bases from J, with 9 bases between. This chain's CDR3 is CASSLGRENEQYF. The DNA of the CDR3 is TGTGCCAGCAGCTTAGGCAGGGAGAACGAGCAGTACTTC. Supplemented by reference TRBV11-2 and TRBJ2-7, the full variable domain reads EAGVAQSPRYKIIEKRQSVAFWCNPISGHATLYWYQQILGQGPKLLIQFQNNGVVDDSQLPKDRFSAERLKGVDSTLKIQPAKLEDSAVYLCASSLGRENEQYFGPGTRLTVT.

This clonotype appeared many times. The chain recombines TRBV7-6 with TRBJ2-2, with 7 positions matching TRBD1. The CDR3 is 14 residues long. Germline lookup yields CDR1 SGHVS and CDR2 FNYEAQ. V lost 3 bases to trimming and J lost 5 bases; unmatched junction nucleotides: 3. The CDR3 DNA sequence: TGTGCCAGCAGCTTCGGGACAGATACCGGGGAGCTGTTTTTT. This gives the protein CASSFGTDTGELFF.

The chain employs TRBV18 and TRBJ2-7; possible D gene TRBD1, 6 bases. The CDR3 spans 16 residues. V was pared by 1 base and J by 6 bases, with 19 bases between. The germline gives CDR1 KGHSH, CDR2 LQKENI. The CDR3 region is CASSPLDSGAIGEQYF. Written as DNA, the CDR3 is TGTGCCAGCTCACCACTGGACAGCGGAGCGATTGGCGAGCAGTACTTC.

The chain has TRBV9 and TRBJ2-7; D is ambiguous. Germline lookup yields CDR1 SGDLS and CDR2 YYNGEE. Trimming cost V 3 bases and J 3 bases, with 7 bases left between them. This CDR3 spans 12 amino acids. The CDR3 here is CASSGANYEQYF. CDR3 sequence (DNA): TGTGCCAGCAGCGGGGCTAACTACGAGCAGTACTTC.

This clonotype was recorded many times. This sequence joins TRBV11-1 and TRBJ2-7, with 10 positions matching TRBD2. The J segment lost 4 bases and the V segment lost 2 bases, leaving 11 bases of the junction unmatched. The CDR3 sequence is 17 residues long. The germline gives CDR1 SGHAT, CDR2 FQDESV (reference sequence). CDR3 protein: CASSLTRTAGGPYEQYF. The CDR3 DNA reads as TGTGCCAGCAGCTTAACCCGAACAGCGGGAGGGCCGTACGAGCAGTACTTC.

This clonotype was counted many times. The V gene is TRBV6-1, the J gene TRBJ1-1; TRBD1 agrees at 8 bases. The ends lost 7 bases at V and 1 base at J; junction bases unmatched: 8. Germline values: CDR1 MNHNS, CDR2 SASEGT. This CDR3 spans 15 amino acids. The CDR3 nucleotides are TGTGCCAGCACCCCCCGGGACAGGACGAACACTGAAGCTTTCTTT. This codes for CASTPRDRTNTEAFF.

This clonotype was seen a handful of times. The chain is built from TRBV4-1 and TRBJ1-5; D not resolved. CDR3 size: 12 residues. Germline CDR1 MGHRA, CDR2 YSYEKL. V dropped 3 bases and J dropped 9 bases, with 9 bases sitting between them. The CDR3 coding sequence is TGCGCCAGCAGCCACCCGGCCGGGCCCCAGCATTTT. Its protein is CASSHPAGPQHF.

The sample holds many counts of this clonotype. The rearrangement links TRBV12-3 or TRBV12-4 to TRBJ2-5; 10 nucleotides match TRBD2. The CDR3 contains 16 residues. The trim removed 3 bases at V and 2 bases at J, leaving 6 bases unmatched. CDR3 sequence: CASSLGSGGIQETQYF. The CDR3 region has the DNA TGTGCCAGCAGTTTGGGTAGCGGGGGGATACAAGAGACCCAGTACTTC.

The rearrangement links TRBV6-1 to TRBJ1-2, with D possibly matching TRBD1 (5 bases). Trimming took off 6 bases at V and 0 bases at J, with 11 bases between the two ends. The CDR3 totals 14 residues. Per the germline V gene, CDR1 is MNHNS and CDR2 is SASEGT. This CDR3 is CASSPMTANYGYTF. In nucleotides, the CDR3 is TGTGCCAGCAGCCCTATGACAGCTAACTATGGCTACACCTTC.

This clonotype was observed at least ten times. This chain connects TRBV29-1 to TRBJ2-5; a possible D gene is TRBD2 (5 bases). The CDR3 extends over 13 amino acids. Looked up from germline, CDR1 is SQVTM and CDR2 is ANQGSEA. Trimming left V 4 bases short and J 5 bases short, with 14 bases between. DNA of the CDR3: TGCAGCGTTGCATTGGGAGAGATGGAGACCCAGTACTTC. This translates into CSVALGEMETQYF.

This clonotype was seen repeatedly, ten times or more. The V gene is TRBV6-1, the J gene TRBJ2-2; 9 nucleotides agree with TRBD2. Germline assignment: CDR1 MNHNS and CDR2 SASEGT. The trim removed 7 bases at V and 5 bases at J, leaving 5 bases unmatched. This CDR3 has 14 residues. The DNA of the CDR3 is TGTGCCAGCATAACTAGCGGGCCTACCGGGGAGCTGTTTTTT. It encodes CASITSGPTGELFF.

This clonotype was seen at least ten times. The genes are TRBV12-3 or TRBV12-4 and TRBJ2-7; TRBD2 agrees at 9 bases. This CDR3 spans 13 amino acids. J gave up 7 bases and V 7 bases, and 8 bases lay outside the gene matches. The CDR3 DNA sequence: TGTGCCAGCACGCCTAGCGGGATGGGTGAGCAGTACTTC. This gives the protein CASTPSGMGEQYF.

Notes on this clonotype: A read error is possible here, since a much larger clone lies one base away. The conserved final phenylalanine or tryptophan is absent from the CDR3, which likely points to a read error. The rearrangement joins TRBV11-2 to TRBJ1-1; D unresolved. Germline-derived CDR1 and CDR2 are SGHAT and FQNNGV. The CDR3 contains 13 residues. V lost 5 bases and J 5 bases, leaving 12 bases between the germline ends. CDR3 residues: CASSVQGRTEAFL. The CDR3 nucleotides are TGTGCCAGCAGCGTACAAGGAAGGACTGAAGCTTTCCTT.

The rearrangement uses TRBV19 and TRBJ1-5, with D possibly being TRBD1 (6 bases). The length of the CDR3 is 16 residues. Between the trimmed V and J ends, which lost 0 bases and 3 bases, there was a span of 12 bases. Germline CDR1 reads LNHDA; CDR2 reads SQIVND (reference sequence). DNA of the CDR3: TGTGCCAGTAGTATAGAATCAGGGGCCCTCAATCAGCCCCAGCATTTT. Protein sequence: CASSIESGALNQPQHF. The whole variable domain, remainder taken from reference TRBV19 and TRBJ1-5, is DGGITQSPKYLFRKEGQNVTLSCEQNLNHDAMYWYRQDPGQGLRLIYYSQIVNDFQKGDIAEGYSVSREKKESFPLTVTSAQKNPTAFYLCASSIESGALNQPQHFGDGTRLSIL.

This clonotype was detected ten times or more. V is TRBV12-3 or TRBV12-4 and J is TRBJ2-5; D possibly matches TRBD1 or TRBD2 (6 bases each). CDR3 length: 14 amino acids. Trimming pared 5 bases from V and 5 bases from J, leaving 15 bases between. The CDR3: CASSPPTGRETQYF. DNA of the CDR3: TGTGCCAGCAGTCCACCTACAGGGAGGGAGACCCAGTACTTC.

Many counts were recorded for this clonotype. Written as DNA, the CDR3 is TGTGCCAGCAGTTTGGCCCCAGGGGGGAACACTGAAGCTTTCTTT. Its protein product is CASSLAPGGNTEAFF. V and J are TRBV12-3 or TRBV12-4 and TRBJ1-1, with TRBD1 matching over 7 bases. This CDR3 region has 15 residues. J was trimmed by 1 base and V by 3 bases; bases with no gene match: 5.

The table lists this clonotype with many counts. J is TRBJ1-3 and V is TRBV15, with 7 nucleotides matching TRBD1. The CDR3 has 19 residues. After removal of 0 bases from V and 0 bases from J, the junction contained 11 bases not matched to a gene. Germline values: CDR1 LNHNV, CDR2 YYDKDF (reference sequence). The CDR3 DNA reads as TGTGCCACCAGCAGAGAGCCCCTAGACAGGGCTAGCTCTGGAAACACCATATATTTT. Its translation: CATSREPLDRASSGNTIYF. The complete variable domain, with remaining parts taken from reference TRBV15 and TRBJ1-3, reads DAMVIQNPRYQVTQFGKPVTLSCSQTLNHNVMYWYQQKSSQAPKLLFHYYDKDFNNEADTPDNFQSRRPNTSFCFLDIRSPGLGDTAMYLCATSREPLDRASSGNTIYFGEGSWLTVV.

This clonotype has a count of ten or more. The chain is built from TRBV12-3 or TRBV12-4 and TRBJ1-1; D possibly corresponds to TRBD1 (5 bases). This CDR3 comprises 15 residues. V gave up 2 bases and J gave up 3 bases, with 13 bases separating them. The CDR3 is CASSLLGAGDTEAFF. In nucleotides, the CDR3 is TGTGCCAGCAGTTTACTTGGGGCGGGGGACACTGAAGCTTTCTTT.

In its sample, this clonotype was seen many times. The rearrangement links TRBV7-3 to TRBJ2-7; D may correspond to TRBD1 or TRBD2 (6 bases each). Trimming left V 5 bases short and J 0 bases short, with 17 bases between. The length of the CDR3 is 16 residues. Germline lookup yields CDR1 SGHTA and CDR2 FQGTGA. This chain's CDR3 is CASSPGGGESSYEQYF. The DNA of the CDR3 is TGTGCCAGCAGCCCCGGGGGCGGGGAGAGCTCCTACGAGCAGTACTTC.

This clonotype has ten or more counts. This chain joins TRBV28 and TRBJ1-1; a weak D match, TRBD1 (5 bases). The V gene's germline CDR1 is MDHEN and CDR2 SYDVKM. Trimming removed 6 bases at V and 5 bases at J, with 25 bases between. The CDR3 has 17 amino acids. The CDR3 sequence is CASRRTGTSARLTEAFF. The CDR3 DNA reads as TGTGCCAGCAGAAGGACCGGGACTAGCGCCCGTTTAACTGAAGCTTTCTTT.

This clonotype was found many times. The chain uses TRBV28 and TRBJ2-5; the D is unclear. Per germline, CDR1 MDHEN and CDR2 SYDVKM. This CDR3 contains 13 residues. Between the trimmed V and J ends, which lost 6 bases and 1 base, there was a span of 9 bases. The CDR3 DNA is TGTGCCAGCAGAACGGGCTCCCAAGAGACCCAGTACTTC. Translation: CASRTGSQETQYF.

This clonotype was counted ten times or more. The chain couples TRBV6-5 to TRBJ2-7; D uncertain. V lost 4 bases to trimming and J lost 3 bases, with 16 bases between them. This CDR3 region has 15 residues. Germline loops: CDR1 MNHEY, CDR2 SVGAGI. CDR3 DNA: TGTGCCAGCAGTTCGCCTGGGAAGGAACTCTACGAGCAGTACTTC. This gives the protein CASSSPGKELYEQYF.

Ten or more counts support this clonotype. The chain uses TRBV15 and TRBJ2-2; TRBD1 is a possible D gene (5 bases). CDR1 is LNHNV, CDR2 YYDKDF, per germline (reference sequence). V lost 0 bases, J lost 5 bases, and 13 bases lay in between. This CDR3 region has 16 residues. CDR3 residues: CATSRDPSGSTGELFF. The CDR3 bases are TGTGCCACCAGCAGAGATCCGTCAGGGTCGACCGGGGAGCTGTTTTTT.

This clonotype was observed at least ten times. The chain uses TRBV7-9 and TRBJ1-6, with D perhaps matching TRBD1 (5 bases). In germline, CDR1 is SEHNR, CDR2 FQNEAQ (reference sequence). The CDR3 extends over 16 amino acids. Trimming stripped 5 bases from V and 10 bases from J, with 21 bases between. CDR3 loop: CASSGIRDGVASPLHF. In DNA, the CDR3 is TGTGCCAGCAGCGGAATCCGGGACGGCGTGGCATCACCCCTCCACTTT.

The sample holds many counts of this clonotype. In nucleotides, the CDR3 is TGTGCCAGCAGTTTAGCCCAGGGGGCACGTGCGCATTTT. Translated: CASSLAQGARAHF. The rearrangement joins TRBV12-3 or TRBV12-4 to TRBJ1-5; 8 positions agree with TRBD1. Trimming took 0 bases from V and 15 from J; bases not matched to a gene: 7. The CDR3 length is 13 residues.